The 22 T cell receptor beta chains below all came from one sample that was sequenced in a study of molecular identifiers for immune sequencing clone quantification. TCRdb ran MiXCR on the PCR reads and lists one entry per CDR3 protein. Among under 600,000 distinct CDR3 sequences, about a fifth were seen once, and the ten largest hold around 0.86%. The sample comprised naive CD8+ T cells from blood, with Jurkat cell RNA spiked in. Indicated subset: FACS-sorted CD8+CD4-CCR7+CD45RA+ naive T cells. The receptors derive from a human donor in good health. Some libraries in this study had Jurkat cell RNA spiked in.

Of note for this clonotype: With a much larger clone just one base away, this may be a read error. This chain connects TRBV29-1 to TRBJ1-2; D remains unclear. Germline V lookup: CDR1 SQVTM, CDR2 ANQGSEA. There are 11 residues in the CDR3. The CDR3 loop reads CRVARTDGYTF. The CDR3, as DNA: TGCCGCGTTGCCCGAACAGATGGCTACACCTTC.

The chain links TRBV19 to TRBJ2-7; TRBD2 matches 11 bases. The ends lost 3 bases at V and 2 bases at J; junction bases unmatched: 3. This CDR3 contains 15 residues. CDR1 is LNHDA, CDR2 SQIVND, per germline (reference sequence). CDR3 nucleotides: TGTGCCAGTAGTATGGATAGCGGGAGGGCCTACGAGCAGTACTTC. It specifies CASSMDSGRAYEQYF. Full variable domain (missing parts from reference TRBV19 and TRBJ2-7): DGGITQSPKYLFRKEGQNVTLSCEQNLNHDAMYWYRQDPGQGLRLIYYSQIVNDFQKGDIAEGYSVSREKKESFPLTVTSAQKNPTAFYLCASSMDSGRAYEQYFGPGTRLTVT.

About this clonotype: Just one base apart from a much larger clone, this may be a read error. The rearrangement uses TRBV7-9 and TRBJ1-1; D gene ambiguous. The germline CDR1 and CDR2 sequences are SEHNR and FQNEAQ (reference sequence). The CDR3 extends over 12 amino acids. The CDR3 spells CASSLFHTEASF. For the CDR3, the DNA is TGTGCCAGCAGCTTATTCCACACTGAAGCTTCCTTT.

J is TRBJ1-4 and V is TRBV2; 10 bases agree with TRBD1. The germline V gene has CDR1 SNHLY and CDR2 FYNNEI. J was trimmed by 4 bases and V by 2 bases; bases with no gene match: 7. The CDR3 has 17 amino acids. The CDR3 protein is CASSEWDRGRDNEKLFF. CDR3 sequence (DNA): TGTGCCAGCAGTGAATGGGACAGGGGAAGGGATAATGAAAAACTGTTTTTT.

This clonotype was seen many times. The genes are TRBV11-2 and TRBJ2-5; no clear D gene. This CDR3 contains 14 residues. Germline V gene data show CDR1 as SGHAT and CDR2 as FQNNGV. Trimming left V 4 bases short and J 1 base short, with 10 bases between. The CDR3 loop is CASSSWTVQETQYF. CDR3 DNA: TGTGCCAGCAGCTCGTGGACGGTCCAAGAGACCCAGTACTTC.

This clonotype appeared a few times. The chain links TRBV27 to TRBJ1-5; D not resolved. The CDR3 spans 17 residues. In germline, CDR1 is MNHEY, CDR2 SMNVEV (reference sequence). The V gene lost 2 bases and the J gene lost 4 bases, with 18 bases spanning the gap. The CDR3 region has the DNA TGTGCCAGCAGTTTAATGTCACCCCTTCTAGGGAATCAGCCCCAGCATTTT. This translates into CASSLMSPLLGNQPQHF.

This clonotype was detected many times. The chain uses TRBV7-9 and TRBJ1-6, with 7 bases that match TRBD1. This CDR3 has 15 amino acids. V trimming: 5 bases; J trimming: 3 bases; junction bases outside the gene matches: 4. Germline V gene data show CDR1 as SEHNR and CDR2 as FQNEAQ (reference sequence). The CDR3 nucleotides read TGTGCCAGCAGCCCATGGGACAGCTATAATTCACCCCTCCACTTT. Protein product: CASSPWDSYNSPLHF.

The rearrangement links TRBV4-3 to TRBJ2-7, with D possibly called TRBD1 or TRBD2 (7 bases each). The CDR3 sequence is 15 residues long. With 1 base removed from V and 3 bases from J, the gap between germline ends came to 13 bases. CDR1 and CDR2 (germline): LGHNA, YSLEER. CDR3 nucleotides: TGCGCCAGCAGCCAAGGACAGGGAGGGTTCTACGAGCAGTACTTC. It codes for CASSQGQGGFYEQYF.

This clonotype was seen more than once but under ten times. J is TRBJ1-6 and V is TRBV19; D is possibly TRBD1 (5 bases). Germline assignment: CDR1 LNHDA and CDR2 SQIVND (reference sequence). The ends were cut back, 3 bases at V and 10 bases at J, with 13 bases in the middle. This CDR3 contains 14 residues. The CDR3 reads CASSIQGEKSPLHF. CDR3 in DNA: TGTGCCAGTAGTATCCAGGGTGAGAAGTCACCCCTCCACTTT.

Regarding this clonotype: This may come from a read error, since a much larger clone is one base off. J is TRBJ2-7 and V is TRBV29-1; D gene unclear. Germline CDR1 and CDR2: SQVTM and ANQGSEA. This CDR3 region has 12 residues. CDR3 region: CSALTGLTEQCF. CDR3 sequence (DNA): TGCAGCGCCCTGACCGGGTTGACCGAGCAGTGCTTC.

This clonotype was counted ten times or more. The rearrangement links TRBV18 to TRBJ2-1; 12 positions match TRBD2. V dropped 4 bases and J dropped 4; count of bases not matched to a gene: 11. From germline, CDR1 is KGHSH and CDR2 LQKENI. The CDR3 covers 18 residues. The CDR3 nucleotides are TGTGCCAGCTCACGAGCAACACCCGGACTAGCGGGGTACAATGAGCAGTTCTTC. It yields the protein CASSRATPGLAGYNEQFF.

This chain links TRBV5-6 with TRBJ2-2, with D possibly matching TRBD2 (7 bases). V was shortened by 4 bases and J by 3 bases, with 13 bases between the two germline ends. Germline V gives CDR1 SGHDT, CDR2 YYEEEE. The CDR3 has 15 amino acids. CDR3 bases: TGTGCCAGCAGCGGGGGGGCAGGAGACACCGGGGAGCTGTTTTTT. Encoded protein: CASSGGAGDTGELFF.

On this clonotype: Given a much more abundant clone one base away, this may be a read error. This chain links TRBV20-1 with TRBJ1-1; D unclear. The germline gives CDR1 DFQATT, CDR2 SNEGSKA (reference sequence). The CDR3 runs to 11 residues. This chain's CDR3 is CTLALNIEAFF. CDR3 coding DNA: TGCACCTTAGCCCTGAACATTGAAGCTTTCTTT.

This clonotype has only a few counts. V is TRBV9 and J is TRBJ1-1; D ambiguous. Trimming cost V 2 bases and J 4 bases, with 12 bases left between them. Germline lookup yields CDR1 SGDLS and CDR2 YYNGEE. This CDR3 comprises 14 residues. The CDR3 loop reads CASSVLGSGTEAFF. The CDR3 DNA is TGTGCCAGCAGCGTTCTGGGGAGCGGCACTGAAGCTTTCTTT. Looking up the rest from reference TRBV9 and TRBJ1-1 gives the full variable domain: DSGVTQTPKHLITATGQRVTLRCSPRSGDLSVYWYQQSLDQGLQFLIQYYNGEERAKGNILERFSAQQFPDLHSELNLSSLELGDSALYFCASSVLGSGTEAFFGQGTRLTVV.

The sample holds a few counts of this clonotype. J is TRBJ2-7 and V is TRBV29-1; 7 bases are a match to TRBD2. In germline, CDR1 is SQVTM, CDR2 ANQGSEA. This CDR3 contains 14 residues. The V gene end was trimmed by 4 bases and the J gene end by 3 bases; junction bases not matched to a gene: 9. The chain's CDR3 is CSVVGGRTGYEQYF. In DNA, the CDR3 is TGCAGCGTTGTCGGCGGGAGAACGGGCTACGAGCAGTACTTC.

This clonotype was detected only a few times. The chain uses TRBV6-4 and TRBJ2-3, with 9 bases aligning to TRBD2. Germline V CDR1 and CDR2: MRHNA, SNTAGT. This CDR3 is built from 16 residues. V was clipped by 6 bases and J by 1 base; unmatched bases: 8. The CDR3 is CASSPQRGEGTDTQYF. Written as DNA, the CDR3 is TGTGCCAGCAGCCCCCAGCGGGGGGAAGGCACAGATACGCAGTATTTT.

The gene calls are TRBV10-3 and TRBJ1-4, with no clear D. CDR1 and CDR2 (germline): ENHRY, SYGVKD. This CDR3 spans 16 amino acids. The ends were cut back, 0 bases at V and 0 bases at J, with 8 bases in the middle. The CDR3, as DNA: TGTGCCATCAGTGAGTCCCCTCATGCAACTAATGAAAAACTGTTTTTT. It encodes CAISESPHATNEKLFF.

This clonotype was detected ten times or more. DNA of the CDR3: TGTGCCAGTAGTATTTCGGGACTAGCAACGGCAGATACGCAGTATTTT. Its protein product is CASSISGLATADTQYF. V and J are TRBV19 and TRBJ2-3; 9 nucleotides line up with TRBD2. The germline gives CDR1 LNHDA, CDR2 SQIVND (reference sequence). V was clipped by 3 bases and J by 4 bases; unmatched bases: 8. This CDR3 spans 16 amino acids.

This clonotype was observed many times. The chain's CDR3 is CASSPRMSLKTGELFF. The CDR3 DNA follows: TGTGCCAGCAGTCCTAGAATGTCCCTAAAGACAGGGGAGCTGTTTTTT. The V gene is TRBV28, the J gene TRBJ2-2; D is unresolved. The CDR3 is made up of 16 amino acids. Trimming pared 5 bases from V and 8 bases from J, leaving 21 bases between. Germline V CDR1 and CDR2: MDHEN, SYDVKM.

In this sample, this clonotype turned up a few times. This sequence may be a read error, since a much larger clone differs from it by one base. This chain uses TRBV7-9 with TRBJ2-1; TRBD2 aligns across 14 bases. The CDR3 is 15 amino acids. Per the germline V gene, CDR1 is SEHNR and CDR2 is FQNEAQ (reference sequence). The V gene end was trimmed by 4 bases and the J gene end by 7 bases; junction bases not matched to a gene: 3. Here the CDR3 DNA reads TGTGCCAGCAGCTCCGGGACTAGCGGGAGAAATGAGCAGTTCTTC. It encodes CASSSGTSGRNEQFF.

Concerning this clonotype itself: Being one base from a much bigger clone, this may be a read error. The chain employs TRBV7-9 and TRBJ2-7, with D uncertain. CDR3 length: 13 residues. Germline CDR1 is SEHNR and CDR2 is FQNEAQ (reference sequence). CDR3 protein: CASSVAVVRGQYF. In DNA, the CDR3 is TGTGCCAGCAGCGTAGCAGTAGTTCGCGGGCAGTACTTC. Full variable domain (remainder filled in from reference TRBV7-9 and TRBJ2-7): DTGVSQNPRHKITKRGQNVTFRCDPISEHNRLYWYRQTLGQGPEFLTYFQNEAQLEKSRLLSDRFSAERPKGSFSTLEIQRTEQGDSAMYLCASSVAVVRGQYFGPGTRLTVT.

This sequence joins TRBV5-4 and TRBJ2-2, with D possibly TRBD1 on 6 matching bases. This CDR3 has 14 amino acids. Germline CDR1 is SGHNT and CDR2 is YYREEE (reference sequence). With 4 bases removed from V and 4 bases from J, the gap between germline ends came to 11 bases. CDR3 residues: CASSPETGTGELFF. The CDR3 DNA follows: TGTGCCAGCAGCCCCGAGACAGGCACCGGGGAGCTGTTTTTT.